This passage covers 32 T cell receptor beta chains from one sample sequenced in a study of cytomegalovirus exposure and HLA in healthy donors. The study ran its PCR with 60 Vbeta and 13 Jbeta primers. Sequencing used immunoSEQ multiplex PCR; TCRdb keeps in-frame clones, though not all of them. Altogether 150,000 to 180,000 clones are present, under 85% being singletons, with the ten largest covering approximately 3%. The source material was PBMCs. These receptor sequences come from a man younger than 35 in good health and CMV-seronegative.

DNA for the CDR3: TGCGCCAGCAGTGAGTCGGATCGGGGGTTGGCTGGCTACACCTTC. Translation: CASSESDRGLAGYTF. The gene calls are TRBV10-1 and TRBJ1-2; a weak D match, TRBD1 (5 bases). The germline V and J ends were trimmed by 0 bases and 7 bases, with 15 bases remaining between them. This CDR3 has 15 amino acids. CDR1 and CDR2 (germline): WNHNN, SYGVQD (reference sequence).

This chain links TRBV14 with TRBJ2-7; 9 bases are a match to TRBD1. This CDR3 spans 14 amino acids. Trimming took 4 bases from V and 1 from J; bases not matched to a gene: 2. Germline lookup yields CDR1 SGHDN and CDR2 FVKESK. The CDR3: CASSRGTGSYEQYF. The CDR3 nucleotides are TGTGCCAGCAGCCGCGGGACAGGGTCCTACGAGCAGTACTTC.

CDR3 bases: TGTGCCAGCAGTGAGGGAGCGGGGGAATCCTACGAGCAGTACGTC. Translating it yields CASSEGAGESYEQYV. V and J are TRBV2 and TRBJ2-7; 8 nucleotides align to TRBD2. With V trimmed by 3 bases and J by 1 base, 5 bases remained unmatched. CDR1 SNHLY and CDR2 FYNNEI come from the germline V gene. The CDR3 covers 15 residues.

V and J are TRBV6-6 and TRBJ2-7; D unresolved. Trimming shortened V by 6 bases and J by 5 bases, and 14 bases separated the two germline ends. The germline gives CDR1 MNHNY, CDR2 SVGAGI (reference sequence). This CDR3 is built from 13 residues. CDR3 sequence: CASSPTPLDEQYF. CDR3 DNA sequence: TGTGCCAGCAGCCCTACCCCGCTGGACGAGCAGTACTTC.

V gene TRBV10-3 combines with J gene TRBJ1-2; D possibly corresponds to TRBD1 (6 bases). CDR1 is ENHRY and CDR2 is SYGVKD in the germline V gene. The CDR3 sequence is 13 residues long. Trimming took 2 bases from V and 4 from J, leaving 8 bases between them. The chain's CDR3 is CAISETGTYGYTF. CDR3 coding DNA: TGTGCCATCAGTGAGACAGGGACCTATGGCTACACCTTC.

This clone has more than one count but fewer than ten. The chain carries TRBV5-4 and TRBJ2-2; no definite D call. CDR1 is SGHNT and CDR2 is YYREEE in the germline V gene (reference sequence). This CDR3 spans 14 amino acids. Between the trimmed V and J ends, which lost 5 bases and 5 bases, there was a span of 13 bases. The CDR3: CASSNLGDTGELFF. CDR3 nucleotide sequence: TGTGCCAGCAGTAATCTAGGAGATACCGGGGAGCTGTTTTTT.

The chain is built from TRBV18 and TRBJ1-5; 7 nucleotides agree with TRBD1. The germline V gene has CDR1 KGHSH and CDR2 LQKENI. The trim removed 2 bases at V and 2 bases at J, leaving 6 bases unmatched. The CDR3 is 16 residues long. The CDR3 nucleotides read TGTGCCAGCTCACCAGCTACAGGGGTTGGCAATCAGCCCCAGCATTTT. It is translated as CASSPATGVGNQPQHF. Full variable domain (missing parts from reference TRBV18 and TRBJ1-5): NAGVMQNPRHLVRRRGQEARLRCSPMKGHSHVYWYRQLPEEGLKFMVYLQKENIIDESGMPKERFSAEFPKEGPSILRIQQVVRGDSAAYFCASSPATGVGNQPQHFGDGTRLSIL.

The chain is built from TRBV4-2 and TRBJ2-3, with 10 bases that match TRBD2. CDR1 and CDR2 (germline): LGHNA, YNFKEQ. This CDR3 is 17 amino acids long. V lost 0 bases, J lost 4 bases, and 7 bases stayed unmatched. DNA of the CDR3: TGTGCCAGCAGCCAAGATTGGTCTAGCGGGGGATCAGATACGCAGTATTTT. This gives the protein CASSQDWSSGGSDTQYF.

CDR3 sequence reads: CASSLGQGSTEAFF. The DNA for the CDR3 is TGCGCCAGCAGCTTGGGACAGGGGAGTACTGAAGCTTTCTTT. The V gene is TRBV5-1, the J gene TRBJ1-1; 8 bases fit TRBD1. This CDR3 contains 14 residues. CDR1 and CDR2 from the germline V gene are SGHRS and YFSETQ. Germline trimming cut 0 bases from V and 5 bases from J; bases unmatched to any gene: 3.

In its sample, this clone was seen a few times. This chain uses TRBV5-4 with TRBJ1-2; no reliable D call. The CDR3 loop spans 14 amino acids. Per germline, CDR1 SGHNT and CDR2 YYREEE (reference sequence). V lost 0 bases and J 0 bases, leaving 6 bases between the germline ends. CDR3 nucleotides: TGTGCCAGCAGCTTGGCCACATCTAACTATGGCTACACCTTC. Its translation: CASSLATSNYGYTF.

The chain recombines TRBV19 with TRBJ1-2, with a weak D call TRBD1 (5 bases). Germline CDR1 LNHDA, CDR2 SQIVND (reference sequence). V was cut by 3 bases and J by 4 bases, with 12 bases left in between. This CDR3 region has 14 residues. CDR3 protein: CASSIGRASYGYTF. Written as DNA, the CDR3 is TGTGCCAGTAGTATCGGCAGGGCGAGCTATGGCTACACCTTC.

The chain uses TRBV6-5 and TRBJ1-5; D remains ambiguous. This CDR3 is 15 amino acids long. The V end was cut by 5 bases, the J end by 2 bases, with 13 bases between. The germline CDR1 and CDR2 sequences are MNHEY and SVGAGI. The CDR3 is CASSQSRSGNQPQHF. The DNA of the CDR3 is TGTGCCAGCAGTCAATCCCGGTCCGGCAATCAGCCCCAGCATTTT.

This clone was seen only a few times. J is TRBJ1-4 and V is TRBV5-1, with 10 bases that match TRBD1. This CDR3 has 14 amino acids. Germline lookup yields CDR1 SGHRS and CDR2 YFSETQ. Losses at the gene ends were 4 bases for V and 5 bases for J; bases not matched to a gene: 2. This CDR3 reads CASSEGQGNEKLFF. The CDR3 region has the DNA TGCGCCAGCAGCGAGGGACAGGGGAATGAAAAACTGTTTTTT.

The chain recombines TRBV11-2 with TRBJ2-2, with TRBD2 identical over 12 bases. With 1 base clipped from V and 6 bases from J, the junction kept 3 bases outside the gene matches. Germline CDR1 and CDR2: SGHAT and FQNNGV. This CDR3 has 16 residues. The CDR3: CASSLASGGASGELFF. The CDR3 DNA is TGTGCCAGCAGCTTAGCTAGCGGGGGGGCGTCCGGGGAGCTGTTTTTT.

CDR3: CASSYSGRGNEKLFF. As DNA, the CDR3 is TGTGCCAGCAGTTACTCGGGCCGGGGGAATGAAAAACTGTTTTTT. The chain joins TRBV6-5 to TRBJ1-4, with D tentatively TRBD1 (5 bases). In germline, CDR1 is MNHEY, CDR2 SVGAGI. The CDR3 length is 15 residues. Trimming cost V 0 bases and J 5 bases, with 10 bases left between them.

The genes are TRBV6-6 and TRBJ1-1; tentative D call: TRBD1 (6 bases). Trimming pared 6 bases from V and 2 bases from J, leaving 19 bases between. The CDR3 is 16 residues long. Germline assignment: CDR1 MNHNY and CDR2 SVGAGI (reference sequence). CDR3 sequence (DNA): TGTGCCAGCAGCTCGCTAGAAACAGGGCCAAACACTGAAGCTTTCTTT. It encodes CASSSLETGPNTEAFF.

The gene calls are TRBV7-8 and TRBJ1-4; D gene uncertain. Germline V gene data show CDR1 as SGHVS and CDR2 as FQNEAQ. V was trimmed by 5 bases and J by 8 bases, leaving 9 bases between them. The length of the CDR3 is 12 residues. CDR3 in amino acids: CASSARFEKLFF. The CDR3 bases are TGTGCCAGCAGCGCCAGGTTCGAAAAACTGTTTTTT.

This sequence joins TRBV18 and TRBJ1-4; D not certain. The germline gives CDR1 KGHSH, CDR2 LQKENI. This CDR3 is 15 amino acids long. Trimming removed 3 bases at V and 6 bases at J, with 14 bases between. The chain's CDR3 is CASSPPGAGDEKLFF. For the CDR3, the DNA is TGTGCCAGCTCACCCCCAGGCGCCGGGGATGAAAAACTGTTTTTT.

V and J are TRBV6-5 and TRBJ1-2; the D gene is possibly TRBD1 (6 bases). Germline lookup yields CDR1 MNHEY and CDR2 SVGAGI. The CDR3 spans 14 residues. The V end lost 5 bases, the J end lost 2 bases, and 12 bases lay between the germline ends. The chain's CDR3 is CASSDRDTNYGYTF. CDR3 DNA sequence: TGTGCCAGCAGTGACCGGGACACCAACTATGGCTACACCTTC.

In DNA form, the CDR3 reads TGCGCCAGCAGGCAAGCACCTGGGGGCCGCTACGAGCAGTACGTC. Protein: CASRQAPGGRYEQYV. The chain has TRBV4-1 and TRBJ2-7; tentative D call: TRBD1 (6 bases). The length of the CDR3 is 15 residues. Germline values: CDR1 MGHRA, CDR2 YSYEKL.

CDR3: CASSLRDRGRNTEAFF. Written as DNA, the CDR3 is TGTGCCAGCAGCCTCCGGGACAGGGGACGGAACACTGAAGCTTTCTTT. This chain links TRBV11-2 with TRBJ1-1, with TRBD1 identical over 10 bases. The V and J ends lost 5 bases and 1 base, in that order; junction bases with no gene match: 7. Germline CDR1 reads SGHAT; CDR2 reads FQNNGV. This CDR3 contains 16 residues.

V is TRBV27 and J is TRBJ1-2, with 10 bases matching TRBD1. The V and J ends lost 6 bases and 8 bases, in that order; junction bases with no gene match: 9. The CDR3 is 14 amino acids. Germline lookup yields CDR1 MNHEY and CDR2 SMNVEV (reference sequence). For the CDR3, the DNA is TGTGCCAGCAGCCCGGGACAGGGGATCGGGGGCTACACCTTC. Encoded protein: CASSPGQGIGGYTF.

This clone was recorded once. This chain uses TRBV5-6 with TRBJ1-1; TRBD1 aligns across 10 bases. The CDR3 is 17 residues long. The ends lost 4 bases at V and 0 bases at J; junction bases unmatched: 9. Germline-derived CDR1 and CDR2 are SGHDT and YYEEEE. This CDR3 reads CASSLPGTGVMNTEAFF. The DNA for the CDR3 is TGTGCCAGCAGCCTCCCTGGGACAGGGGTAATGAACACTGAAGCTTTCTTT.

This clone turned up a few times. The J gene is TRBJ1-1, the V gene TRBV6-5; the D gene is possibly TRBD1 (6 bases). V gave up 5 bases and J gave up 6 bases, with 19 bases separating them. The CDR3 totals 15 residues. Germline V gene lookup returns CDR1 MNHEY and CDR2 SVGAGI. CDR3 in DNA: TGTGCCAGCAGTCCCGTTTGGGGGGGCGTAGCTGAAGCTTTCTTT. It specifies CASSPVWGGVAEAFF.

The chain is built from TRBV28 and TRBJ1-5; possible D gene TRBD1, 5 bases. V lost 4 bases and J 8 bases, leaving 18 bases between the germline ends. The germline V gene encodes CDR1 MDHEN and CDR2 SYDVKM. The CDR3 length is 15 residues. The CDR3: CASSSPSGGIEPQHF. Here the CDR3 DNA reads TGTGCCAGCAGTTCTCCGAGTGGGGGGATCGAGCCCCAGCATTTT.

This clone came up once. The chain joins TRBV6-6 to TRBJ2-5, with TRBD2 identical over 8 bases. Germline lookup yields CDR1 MNHNY and CDR2 SVGAGI (reference sequence). V lost 5 bases, J lost 5 bases, and 13 bases stayed unmatched. The CDR3 runs to 16 residues. CDR3 DNA: TGTGCCAGCAGTATGGGTCGGGGGGGGCGGTTGGAGACCCAGTACTTC. Translation: CASSMGRGGRLETQYF.

This clone was found once. The rearrangement links TRBV4-1 to TRBJ2-2; 7 positions match TRBD2. The germline V gene encodes CDR1 MGHRA and CDR2 YSYEKL. The length of the CDR3 is 16 residues. V lost 0 bases to trimming and J lost 4 bases; unmatched junction nucleotides: 5. CDR3 loop: CASSQDLASGTGELFF. CDR3 DNA: TGCGCCAGCAGCCAAGATCTAGCTAGCGGCACCGGGGAGCTGTTTTTT.

The chain recombines TRBV6-5 with TRBJ2-5; D is perhaps TRBD1 (6 bases). Germline V CDR1 and CDR2: MNHEY, SVGAGI. This CDR3 has 13 residues. V was trimmed by 5 bases and J by 3 bases, leaving 10 bases between them. The CDR3 sequence is CASSPPGEETQYF. CDR3 DNA: TGTGCCAGCAGTCCCCCAGGGGAAGAGACCCAGTACTTC.

The rearrangement uses TRBV2 and TRBJ1-1; D unclear. From germline, CDR1 is SNHLY and CDR2 FYNNEI. V lost 10 bases to trimming and J lost 3 bases, with 9 bases between them. The CDR3 length is 11 residues. The CDR3 region is CATTADTEAFF. The CDR3 DNA follows: TGTGCCACCACAGCTGACACTGAAGCTTTCTTT.

This clone came up a few times. The CDR3, as DNA: TGTGCCAGCAACCCGACGGGAAGCTCCTACAATGAGCAGTTCTTC. It specifies CASNPTGSSYNEQFF. V usage is TRBV6-1 and J usage is TRBJ2-1; D possibly corresponds to TRBD2 (5 bases). Per the germline V gene, CDR1 is MNHNS and CDR2 is SASEGT. The V end lost 7 bases, the J end lost 0 bases, and 13 bases lay between the germline ends. The CDR3 runs to 15 residues.

The gene calls are TRBV7-2 and TRBJ2-7; TRBD1 aligns across 10 bases. CDR1 is SGHTA and CDR2 is FQGNSA in the germline V gene. The V segment lost 1 base and the J segment 7 bases; nucleotides outside the gene matches: 4. This CDR3 is built from 14 residues. Here the CDR3 reads CASSLGRDRGEQYF. In DNA form, the CDR3 reads TGTGCCAGCAGCTTAGGGCGGGACAGGGGTGAGCAGTACTTC. Variable domain in full (rest from reference TRBV7-2 and TRBJ2-7): GAGVSQSPSNKVTEKGKDVELRCDPISGHTALYWYRQSLGQGLEFLIYFQGNSAPDKSGLPSDRFSAERTGGSVSTLTIQRTQQEDSAVYLCASSLGRDRGEQYFGPGTRLTVT.

The chain is built from TRBV7-9 and TRBJ2-2; 8 nucleotides line up with TRBD2. V was clipped by 5 bases and J by 6 bases; unmatched bases: 11. The length of the CDR3 is 16 residues. CDR1 SEHNR and CDR2 FQNEAQ come from the germline V gene (reference sequence). The CDR3 DNA is TGTGCCAGCAGCCCTTGGACTGGCGGGGGGTCCGGGGAGCTGTTTTTT. Its translation: CASSPWTGGGSGELFF.